This entry features one TCR beta chain sequence. The antigen remains unidentified. This specimen belongs to a study of cytomegalovirus exposure and HLA in healthy donors. Study overall: In a later analysis, the roughly 120 validation repertoires were reported to have used the same platform as the approximately 620 first-cohort repertoires. General study findings and limits: Subsequent analysis revealed that first-cohort TCR clusters tended to co-occur in the roughly 120 validation repertoires. Per published reports, the classifier diagnosed cytomegalovirus status with high specificity and sensitivity.

Produced via immunoSEQ multiplex PCR; TCRdb's table is partial and in-frame only. This table holds about 150,000 clones, approximately 90% found once. Germline V gene lookup returns CDR1 MDHEN and CDR2 SYDVKM. With 6 bases clipped from V and 5 bases from J, the junction kept 6 bases outside the gene matches. The CDR3 contains 14 residues. The chain uses TRBV28 and TRBJ2-1; 8 bases are a match to TRBD1. This TCR came from a woman aged 25 to 45 in good health and CMV-seropositive. The sample was PBMCs. The chain's CDR3 is CASRWTGRNNEQFF. In DNA, the CDR3 is TGTGCCAGCAGGTGGACAGGGCGGAACAATGAGCAGTTCTTC.